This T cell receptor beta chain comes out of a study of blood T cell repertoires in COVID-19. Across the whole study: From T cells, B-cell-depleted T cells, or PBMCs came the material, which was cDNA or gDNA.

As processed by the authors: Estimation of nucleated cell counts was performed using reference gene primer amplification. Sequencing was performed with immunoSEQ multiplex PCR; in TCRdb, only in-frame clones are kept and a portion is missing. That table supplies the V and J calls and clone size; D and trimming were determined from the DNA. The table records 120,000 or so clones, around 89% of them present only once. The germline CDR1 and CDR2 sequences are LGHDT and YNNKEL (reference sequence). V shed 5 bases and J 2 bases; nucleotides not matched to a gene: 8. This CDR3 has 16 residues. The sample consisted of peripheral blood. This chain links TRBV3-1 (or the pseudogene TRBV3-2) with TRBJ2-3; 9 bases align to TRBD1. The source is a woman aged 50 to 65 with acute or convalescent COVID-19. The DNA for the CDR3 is TGTGCCAGCAGCGCGACCGGGACAGGGAACACAGATACGCAGTATTTT. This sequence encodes CASSATGTGNTDTQYF.